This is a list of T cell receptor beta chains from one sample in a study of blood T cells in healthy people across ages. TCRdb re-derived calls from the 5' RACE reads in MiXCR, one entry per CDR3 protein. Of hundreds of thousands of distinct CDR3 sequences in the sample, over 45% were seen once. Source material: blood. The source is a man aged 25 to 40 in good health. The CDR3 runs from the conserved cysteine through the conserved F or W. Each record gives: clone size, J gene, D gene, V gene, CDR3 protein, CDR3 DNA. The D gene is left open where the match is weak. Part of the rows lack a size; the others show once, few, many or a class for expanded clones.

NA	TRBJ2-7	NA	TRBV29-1	CSVAEDLYEQYF	TGCAGCGTTGCCGAAGATTTATACGAGCAGTACTTC
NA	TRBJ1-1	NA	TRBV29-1	CSVGGFAQGGNTEAFF	TGCAGCGTTGGGGGGTTCGCACAGGGAGGGAACACTGAAGCTTTCTTT
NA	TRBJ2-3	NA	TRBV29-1	CSVRDSTDTQYF	TGCAGCGTTCGGGACAGCACAGATACGCAGTATTTT
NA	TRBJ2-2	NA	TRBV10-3	CAIARGSGTGELFF	TGTGCCATCGCCCGGGGCAGTGGGACCGGGGAGCTGTTTTTT
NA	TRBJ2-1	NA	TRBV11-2	CASSLDQDTYNEQFF	TGTGCCAGCAGCTTAGATCAGGACACCTACAATGAGCAGTTCTTC
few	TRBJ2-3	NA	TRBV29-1	CSVDPGTDTQYF	TGCAGCGTTGATCCGGGCACAGATACGCAGTATTTT
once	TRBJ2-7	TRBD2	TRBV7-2	CASSFPASGGREQYF	TGTGCCAGCAGCTTCCCCGCTAGCGGGGGACGGGAGCAGTACTTC
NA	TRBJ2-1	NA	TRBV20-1	CSAEGRTSYNEQFF	TGCAGTGCTGAAGGGAGGACGAGCTACAATGAGCAGTTCTTC
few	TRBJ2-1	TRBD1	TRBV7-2	CASTTGVSSYNEQFF	TGTGCCAGCACCACAGGGGTGTCCTCCTACAATGAGCAGTTCTTC
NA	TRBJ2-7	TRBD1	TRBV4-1	CASSQRGQGYEQYF	TGCGCCAGCAGCCAACGAGGACAGGGGTACGAGCAGTACTTC
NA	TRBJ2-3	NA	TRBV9	CASSEGGRDTQYF	TGTGCCAGCAGCGAGGGGGGCAGAGATACGCAGTATTTT
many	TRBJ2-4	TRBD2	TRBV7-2	CASSLRASGVTGNIQYF	TGTGCCAGCAGCTTAAGGGCTAGCGGGGTCACGGGGAACATTCAGTACTTC
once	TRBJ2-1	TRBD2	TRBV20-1	CSVQSPTSGYNEQFF	TGCAGTGTTCAGAGTCCCACTAGCGGCTACAATGAGCAGTTCTTC
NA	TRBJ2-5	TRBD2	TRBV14	CASSQSEERDQYF	TGTGCCAGCAGCCAGAGCGAGGAGCGGGACCAGTACTTC
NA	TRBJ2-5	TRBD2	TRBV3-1	CASSQLARVETQYF	TGTGCCAGCTCGCAACTAGCGAGGGTTGAGACCCAGTACTTC
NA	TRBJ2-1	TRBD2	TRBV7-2	CASSPQSGGNEFF	TGTGCCAGCAGCCCCCAGAGCGGGGGGAATGAGTTCTTC
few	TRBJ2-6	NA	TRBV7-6	CASSLFIIQTGANVLTF	TGTGCCAGCAGCTTATTTATCATTCAGACTGGGGCCAACGTCCTGACTTTC
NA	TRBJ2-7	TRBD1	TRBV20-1	CSAPRQGSSYEQYF	TGCAGTGCCCCGAGACAGGGGAGCTCCTACGAGCAGTACTTC
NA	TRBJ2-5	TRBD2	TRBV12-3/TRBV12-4	CASKGAGEKTQYF	TGTGCCAGCAAGGGCGCGGGAGAGAAGACCCAGTACTTC
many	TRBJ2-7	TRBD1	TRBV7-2	CASSYGTGNHEQYF	TGTGCCAGCAGCTACGGGACAGGGAACCACGAGCAGTACTTC
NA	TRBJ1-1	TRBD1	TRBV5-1	CASSLETGGKAFF	TGCGCCAGCAGCTTGGAGACAGGGGGGAAGGCTTTCTTT
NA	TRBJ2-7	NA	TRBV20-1	CSAPQFPSSYEQYF	TGCAGTGCCCCCCAATTCCCTAGTTCCTACGAGCAGTACTTC
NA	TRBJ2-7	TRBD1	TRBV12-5	CASGLQGVHEQYF	TGTGCTAGTGGTTTGCAGGGGGTCCACGAGCAGTACTTC
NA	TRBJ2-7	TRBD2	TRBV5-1	CASKLAELTTYEQYF	TGCGCCAGCAAACTAGCGGAGCTAACGACCTACGAGCAGTACTTC
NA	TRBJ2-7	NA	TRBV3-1	CASSLGRDYEQYF	TGTGCCAGCAGCCTCGGCAGGGACTACGAGCAGTACTTC
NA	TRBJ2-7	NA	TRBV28	CASRGRLNSYEQYF	TGTGCCAGCCGAGGGCGACTGAACTCCTACGAGCAGTACTTC